A single sample is the source of the 15 T cell receptor beta chains below, sequenced in a study of CD8+ T cells in alopecia areata. Treatment given: oral pan-JAK inhibitor, 5-10 mg twice daily. cDNA prepared by RNA extraction and subsequent reverse transcription served as the template for sequencing. This table comes from immunoSEQ multiplex PCR, and its TCRdb copy is limited to in-frame clones, with some not included. The profile shows about 110,000 clones, 50% to 65% of them singletons. The source was CD4+ T cells sorted from blood, collected at week 24, from a patient treated with tofacitinib. The receptors derive from a human donor with alopecia areata.

The rearrangement joins TRBV30 to TRBJ2-1, with 9 bases that match TRBD2. CDR1 and CDR2 (germline): GTSNPN, SVGIG (reference sequence). The CDR3 runs to 15 residues. V was pared by 1 base and J by 3 bases, with 4 bases of the junction left unmatched. DNA of the CDR3: TGTGCCTGGAGTGATGGGACTAGCAGCTACAATGAGCAGTTCTTC. Its translation: CAWSDGTSSYNEQFF.

The chain recombines TRBV15 with TRBJ1-4, with D perhaps matching TRBD1 (6 bases). The ends were cut back, 0 bases at V and 3 bases at J, with 11 bases in the middle. CDR1 and CDR2 from the germline V gene are LNHNV and YYDKDF (reference sequence). This CDR3 contains 16 residues. CDR3 loop: CATSRDGTGSNEKLFF. CDR3 DNA: TGTGCCACCAGCAGAGATGGTACAGGGTCTAATGAAAAACTGTTTTTT.

The chain uses TRBV2 and TRBJ2-5; 8 bases fit TRBD2. Germline V gives CDR1 SNHLY, CDR2 FYNNEI. The CDR3 runs 17 residues. The trim removed 1 base at V and 7 bases at J, leaving 14 bases unmatched. CDR3 amino acids: CASSEVQPSGGLVTQYF. In DNA, the CDR3 is TGTGCCAGCAGTGAAGTCCAGCCCAGCGGGGGCCTGGTGACCCAGTACTTC.

The chain recombines TRBV5-1 with TRBJ2-2; 7 positions agree with TRBD1. The CDR3 runs to 15 residues. Trimming at V came to 3 bases and at J to 6 bases, leaving 8 bases not matched to a gene. CDR1 is SGHRS and CDR2 is YFSETQ in the germline V gene. The CDR3 is CASSWDSKVSGELFF. Here the CDR3 DNA reads TGCGCCAGCAGCTGGGACAGTAAGGTGTCCGGGGAGCTGTTTTTT.

The chain recombines TRBV4-1 with TRBJ2-7, with 7 bases matching TRBD1. Unmatched junction bases numbered 5, after V lost 0 bases and J lost 3 bases. The CDR3 is made up of 15 amino acids. Germline CDR1 reads MGHRA; CDR2 reads YSYEKL. The CDR3 loop reads CASSQDLGQFYEQYF. The CDR3 nucleotides read TGCGCCAGCAGCCAAGATTTGGGACAGTTCTACGAGCAGTACTTC.

The chain employs TRBV10-3 and TRBJ2-1; 8 bases are a match to TRBD2. The CDR3 has 17 amino acids. Germline V CDR1 and CDR2: ENHRY, SYGVKD. The junction had 8 bases not matched to a gene; V was cut back by 0 bases and J by 4 bases. For the CDR3, the DNA is TGTGCCATCAGTGAGTCCTCAGCGGGGGTTTCTTACAATGAGCAGTTCTTC. It yields the protein CAISESSAGVSYNEQFF.

The chain joins TRBV10-3 to TRBJ2-5; 7 nucleotides agree with TRBD1. The V gene end was trimmed by 10 bases and the J gene end by 4 bases; junction bases not matched to a gene: 9. The length of the CDR3 is 13 residues. Germline assignment: CDR1 ENHRY and CDR2 SYGVKD. The CDR3 region has the DNA TGTGCCACCGCCGACAGGGAGTTAGAGACCCAGTACTTC. This gives the protein CATADRELETQYF.

The V gene is TRBV15, the J gene TRBJ2-5; weak D call: TRBD2 (5 bases). The V gene lost 0 bases and the J gene lost 2 bases, with 13 bases spanning the gap. The germline gives CDR1 LNHNV, CDR2 YYDKDF (reference sequence). The CDR3 runs to 16 residues. CDR3 loop: CATSRDPLANQETQYF. DNA for the CDR3: TGTGCCACCAGCAGAGATCCCCTAGCAAATCAAGAGACCCAGTACTTC.

The chain joins TRBV7-2 to TRBJ1-5; TRBD1 might be the D (5 bases). The CDR3 has 14 amino acids. Germline V gene data show CDR1 as SGHTA and CDR2 as FQGNSA. V lost 3 bases to trimming and J lost 4 bases, with 10 bases between them. The CDR3 here is CASSLGRENQPQHF. The CDR3, as DNA: TGTGCCAGCAGCTTGGGCAGGGAGAATCAGCCCCAGCATTTT.

The V and J genes are TRBV6-5 and TRBJ1-3; D is undetermined. The CDR3 has 15 amino acids. Germline values: CDR1 MNHEY, CDR2 SVGAGI. The V and J ends lost 2 bases and 0 bases respectively, with 8 bases between them. The CDR3 nucleotides read TGTGCCAGCAGTTACGGTTGGAGCTCTGGAAACACCATATATTTT. Translated, it gives CASSYGWSSGNTIYF.

The chain employs TRBV2 and TRBJ1-5; D gene uncertain. V lost 6 bases, J lost 4 bases, and 13 bases lay in between. The CDR3 extends over 14 amino acids. The germline gives CDR1 SNHLY, CDR2 FYNNEI. The DNA for the CDR3 is TGTGCCAGCAGCCTAGAAGCAGGAAATCAGCCCCAGCATTTT. This sequence encodes CASSLEAGNQPQHF.

This clone was picked up a small number of times. The chain employs TRBV10-3 and TRBJ2-1; D is undetermined. Trimming removed 0 bases from V and 6 bases from J, with 9 bases in between. CDR1 ENHRY and CDR2 SYGVKD come from the germline V gene. There are 14 residues in the CDR3. The CDR3 region is CAISESYVGNEQFF. CDR3 DNA sequence: TGTGCCATCAGTGAGTCGTATGTGGGCAATGAGCAGTTCTTC.

This rearrangement joins TRBV30 to TRBJ1-2; 8 nucleotides line up with TRBD1. Germline loops: CDR1 GTSNPN, CDR2 SVGIG (reference sequence). CDR3 length: 14 residues. Trimming removed 4 bases from V and 5 bases from J; junction bases left unmatched: 9. Here the CDR3 DNA reads TGTGCCTGGATGGTCCAGGGGGCTTGGTATGGCTACACCTTC. This translates into CAWMVQGAWYGYTF.

In its sample, this clone was seen a few times. The chain recombines TRBV10-3 with TRBJ2-3; no reliable D call. Germline V gene lookup returns CDR1 ENHRY and CDR2 SYGVKD. This CDR3 spans 14 amino acids. Deletions cut 1 base from V and 5 bases from J, with 10 bases between. The CDR3: CAISELLLKDTQYF. The CDR3 nucleotides read TGTGCCATCAGTGAGTTGCTACTGAAAGATACGCAGTATTTT.

V gene TRBV15 combines with J gene TRBJ1-2; 7 positions match TRBD1. The CDR3 sequence is 14 residues long. The germline V gene encodes CDR1 LNHNV and CDR2 YYDKDF (reference sequence). V lost 3 bases, J lost 2 bases, and 3 bases stayed unmatched. The CDR3 DNA follows: TGTGCCACCAGCAGCGGCAGGGGGAACTATGGCTACACCTTC. Translated: CATSSGRGNYGYTF.